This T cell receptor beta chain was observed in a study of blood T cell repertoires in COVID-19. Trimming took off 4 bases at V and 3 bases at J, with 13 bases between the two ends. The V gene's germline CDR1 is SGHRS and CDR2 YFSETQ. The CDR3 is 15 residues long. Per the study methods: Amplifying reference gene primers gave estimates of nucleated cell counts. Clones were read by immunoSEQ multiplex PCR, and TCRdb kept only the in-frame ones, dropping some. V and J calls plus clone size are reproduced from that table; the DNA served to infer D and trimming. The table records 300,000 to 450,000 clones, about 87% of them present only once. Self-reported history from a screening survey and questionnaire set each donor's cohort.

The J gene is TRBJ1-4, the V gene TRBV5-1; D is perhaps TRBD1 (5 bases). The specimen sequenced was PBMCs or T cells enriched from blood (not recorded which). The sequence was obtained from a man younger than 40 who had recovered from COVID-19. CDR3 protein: CASSTQGSANEKLFF. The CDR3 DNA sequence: TGCGCCAGCAGCACTCAGGGTTCGGCTAATGAAAAACTGTTTTTT.